The clone carrying this T cell receptor beta chain occurred many times. The antigen is undetermined. CDR3 length equals 14 residues. The J segment lost 6 bases and the V segment lost 5 bases, leaving 7 bases of the junction unmatched. From germline, CDR1 is LNHDA and CDR2 SQIVND (reference sequence). This sample was taken from a study of T cell repertoires in cytomegalovirus infection. In the study overall: Peptides in the study included HLA-C-restricted and HLA-B-restricted CMV epitopes.

General study points: Pooled public TCR beta family frequency picked out CMV carriers with the relevant HLA.

TCRdb passed the reads through MiXCR, listing each CDR3 protein once. The data hold more than 95,000 distinct CDR3 sequences, with over 30% observed a single time. V and J are TRBV19 and TRBJ2-3; 8 bases are shared with TRBD2. Sequencing was performed on CD8+ T cells from cultured PBMCs, taken from culture after CMV antigen stimulation. The origin of this receptor is a human donor in good health (CMV status not recorded). Some clones in this sample may be carry-over from other donors' samples. CDR3 protein: CASSATGGPDTQYF. CDR3 DNA sequence: TGTGCCAGTAGTGCGACGGGGGGGCCTGATACGCAGTATTTT.